The TCR beta chain under discussion was sequenced for a study of blood T cell repertoires in COVID-19. Overall study: Samples representing acute and convalescent COVID-19 were sourced from the United States, Italy and Spain.

This clone was counted between two and nine times. The V gene lost 9 bases and the J gene lost 2 bases, with 16 bases spanning the gap. There are 14 residues in the CDR3. Germline CDR1 reads SGHRS; CDR2 reads YFSETQ. Using immunoSEQ multiplex PCR, the repertoire was profiled, and TCRdb retains in-frame clones only, with some absent. This sample has 150,000 to 200,000 clones, with 78% found just once. The rearrangement links TRBV5-1 to TRBJ2-3; possibly TRBD2 for D (5 bases). Specimen: peripheral blood. The sequence came from an elderly woman with active or convalescent COVID-19. DNA of the CDR3: TGCGCCACCAACCCGGGAACCCCCACAGATACGCAGTATTTT. Its protein product is CATNPGTPTDTQYF.